The rows below give T cell receptor beta chains drawn from one sample of a study of shared clonotypes between healthy human individuals. This table comes from immunoSEQ multiplex PCR, and its TCRdb copy is limited to in-frame clones, with some not included. In the table there are about 2.4 million clones, approximately 90% of which are singletons. Sample: naive CD4+ T cells sorted from blood. These receptors were obtained from a man younger than 30 in good health. Each CDR3 is given with its conserved first and last residue. The order of the fields is D gene, V gene, clone size, J gene, CDR3 protein, CDR3 DNA. A D gene is named only where the DNA matches it firmly. Clone size is shown for a subset of rows, as once, few, many or a class of expanded clone.

>-|TRBV10-2|-|TRBJ2-1
CASSAFGQGGEQFF
TGCGCCAGCAGTGCGTTCGGTCAGGGCGGTGAGCAGTTCTTC
>TRBD1|TRBV6-5|once|TRBJ1-5
CASRPDRVSNQPQHF
TGTGCCAGCAGACCGGACAGGGTGAGCAATCAGCCCCAGCATTTT
>TRBD2|TRBV11-2|-|TRBJ2-5
CASSLRGLGSETQYF
TGTGCCAGCAGCTTGAGGGGACTAGGTTCCGAGACCCAGTACTTC
>TRBD2|TRBV7-9|-|TRBJ2-3
CASSARETQYF
TGTGCCAGCAGCGCGCGGGAGACGCAGTATTTT
>-|TRBV7-9|-|TRBJ2-1
CASSLARPGRDYNEQFF
TGTGCCAGCAGCTTAGCTAGGCCGGGACGGGATTACAATGAGCAGTTCTTC
>-|TRBV14|-|TRBJ1-1
CASSQSQGLTEAFF
TGTGCCAGCAGCCAAAGTCAGGGTTTAACTGAAGCTTTCTTT
>TRBD1|TRBV13|-|TRBJ2-5
CASSLITGGGGETQYF
TGTGCCAGCAGCCTAATTACAGGGGGCGGGGGAGAGACCCAGTACTTC
>TRBD2|TRBV29-1|-|TRBJ2-2
CSAVSAGAGELFF
TGCAGCGCTGTTAGCGCGGGAGCCGGGGAGCTGTTTTTT
>-|TRBV5-1|-|TRBJ1-5
CASSLGGSNQPQHF
TGCGCCAGCAGCTTGGGGGGGAGCAATCAGCCCCAGCATTTT
>-|TRBV10-3|-|TRBJ1-1
CAIGGGGLGTEAFF
TGTGCCATAGGGGGTGGGGGGCTTGGCACTGAAGCTTTCTTT
>-|TRBV18|-|TRBJ1-1
CASSPERGGTEAFF
TGTGCCAGCTCACCCGAACGAGGGGGCACTGAAGCTTTCTTT
>-|TRBV7-2|-|TRBJ2-1
CASSFGLSSYNEQFF
TGTGCCAGCAGCTTCGGGCTGAGCTCCTACAATGAGCAGTTCTTC
>-|TRBV30|once|TRBJ1-4
CAWSLRSNEKLFF
TGTGCCTGGAGTCTGCGGTCTAATGAAAAACTGTTTTTT
>TRBD2|TRBV9|once|TRBJ2-5
CASSVGTSGGQETQYF
TGTGCCAGCAGCGTAGGCACTAGCGGGGGCCAAGAGACCCAGTACTTC
>-|TRBV6-6|-|TRBJ2-7
CASSPRGSYYEQYF
TGTGCCAGCAGTCCAAGGGGGAGTTACTACGAGCAGTACTTC
>-|TRBV7-2|-|TRBJ2-5
CASSLGGVRSGTQYF
TGTGCCAGCAGCTTAGGAGGGGTGAGGTCGGGGACCCAGTACTTC
>TRBD1|TRBV6-5|-|TRBJ1-2
CASTATGMSYGYTF
TGTGCCAGCACGGCGACAGGGATGAGCTATGGCTACACCTTC
>TRBD1|TRBV9|-|TRBJ1-5
CASSVGQGADQPQHF
TGTGCCAGCAGCGTAGGGCAGGGGGCGGATCAGCCCCAGCATTTT
>TRBD2|TRBV30|-|TRBJ2-3
CAWSVKGLAGGITDTQYF
TGTGCCTGGAGTGTAAAAGGGCTAGCGGGGGGGATAACAGATACGCAGTATTTT
>-|TRBV7-2|-|TRBJ1-1
CASSLGTAIEAFF
TGTGCCAGCAGCTTAGGGACAGCCATTGAAGCTTTCTTT
>-|TRBV5-4|-|TRBJ2-7
CASSNPLTYEQYF
TGTGCCAGCAGCAATCCCCTTACCTACGAGCAGTACTTC
>TRBD2|TRBV5-1|-|TRBJ2-5
CASSFQGKGLAGQETQYF
TGCGCCAGCAGCTTCCAGGGTAAAGGACTAGCGGGCCAAGAGACCCAGTACTTC
>-|TRBV7-2|once|TRBJ1-1
CASSLGSKGTEAFF
TGTGCCAGCAGCCTAGGGAGCAAGGGCACTGAAGCTTTCTTT
>-|TRBV5-5|-|TRBJ2-7
CASSWSPGVQYF
TGTGCCAGCAGCTGGTCTCCCGGGGTGCAGTACTTC
>-|TRBV7-9|once|TRBJ2-7
CASSFRQGDEQYF
TGTGCCAGCAGCTTTAGGCAGGGAGACGAGCAGTACTTC
>-|TRBV29-1|-|TRBJ2-3
CSADPTNTDTQYF
TGCAGCGCCGATCCGACAAACACAGATACGCAGTATTTT
>-|TRBV5-1|-|TRBJ2-7
CASSLASLEDKAYEQYF
TGCGCCAGCAGCTTGGCCTCTCTCGAGGACAAAGCCTACGAGCAGTACTTC
>TRBD1|TRBV2|-|TRBJ2-7
CASSLSGGVYEQYF
TGTGCCAGCAGTTTGTCAGGGGGCGTCTACGAGCAGTACTTC
>TRBD1|TRBV5-4|-|TRBJ1-6
CASSSGQGGNSPLHF
TGTGCCAGCAGCTCAGGACAGGGAGGTAATTCACCCCTCCACTTT
>-|TRBV18|-|TRBJ2-2
CASSPTDTGELFF
TGTGCCAGCTCACCAACTGACACCGGGGAGCTGTTTTTT
>TRBD1|TRBV27|-|TRBJ1-2
CASSSTGYGYTF
TGTGCCAGCAGTTCGACAGGGTATGGCTACACCTTC
>TRBD1|TRBV2|-|TRBJ2-3
CANGDSRTDTQYF
TGTGCCAACGGGGACAGCCGCACAGATACGCAGTATTTT
>-|TRBV20-1|few|TRBJ2-3
CSARRDTQYF
TGCAGTGCTAGACGAGATACGCAGTATTTT
>-|TRBV19|-|TRBJ2-2
CASSPPLRTGELFF
TGTGCCAGTAGTCCCCCGCTCCGCACCGGGGAGCTGTTTTTT
>-|TRBV5-8|-|TRBJ2-1
CASTKSPSYNEQFF
TGTGCCAGCACCAAGTCGCCCTCCTACAATGAGCAGTTCTTC
>-|TRBV18|-|TRBJ1-1
CASSPAEAKTEAFF
TGTGCCAGCTCACCGGCCGAGGCGAAGACTGAAGCTTTCTTT
>TRBD1|TRBV6-1|-|TRBJ1-1
CASSYRQGGDTEAFF
TGTGCCAGCAGCTATAGACAGGGCGGGGACACTGAAGCTTTCTTT
>-|TRBV29-1|-|TRBJ2-3
CSVDTGKRQYF
TGCAGCGTTGATACAGGGAAAAGGCAGTATTTT
>-|TRBV6-6|-|TRBJ2-4
CASVGVFGAKNIQYF
TGTGCCAGCGTGGGGGTGTTTGGAGCCAAAAACATTCAGTACTTC
>-|TRBV5-1|-|TRBJ1-1
CASSLEVGGRTEAFF
TGCGCCAGCAGCTTGGAGGTTGGGGGGCGAACTGAAGCTTTCTTT
>-|TRBV10-3|few|TRBJ2-7
CAISESEGIYEQYF
TGTGCCATCAGTGAAAGTGAGGGGATCTACGAGCAGTACTTC
>-|TRBV5-1|once|TRBJ2-7
CASSSVGSAYEQYF
TGCGCCAGCAGCTCCGTTGGGTCCGCCTACGAGCAGTACTTC
>-|TRBV6-1|once|TRBJ1-6
CASSVDSSYNSPLHF
TGTGCCAGCAGTGTTGATAGCTCCTATAATTCACCCCTCCACTTT
>TRBD1|TRBV6-1|-|TRBJ1-2
CASSIDVDRGPGYTF
TGTGCCAGCAGTATAGATGTGGACAGGGGGCCGGGCTACACCTTC